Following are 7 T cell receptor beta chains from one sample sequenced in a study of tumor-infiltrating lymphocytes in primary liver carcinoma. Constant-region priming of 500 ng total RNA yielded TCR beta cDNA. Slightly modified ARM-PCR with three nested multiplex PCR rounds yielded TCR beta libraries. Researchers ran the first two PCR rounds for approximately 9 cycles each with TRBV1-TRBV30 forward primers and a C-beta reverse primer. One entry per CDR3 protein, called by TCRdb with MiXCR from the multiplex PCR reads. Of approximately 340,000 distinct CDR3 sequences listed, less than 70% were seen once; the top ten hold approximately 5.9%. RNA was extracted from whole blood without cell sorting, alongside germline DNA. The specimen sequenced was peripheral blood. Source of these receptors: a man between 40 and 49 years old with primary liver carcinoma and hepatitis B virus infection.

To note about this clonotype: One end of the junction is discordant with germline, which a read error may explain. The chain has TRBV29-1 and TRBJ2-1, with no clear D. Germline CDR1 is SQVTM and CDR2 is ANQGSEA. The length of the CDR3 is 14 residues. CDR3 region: CSVNGRSLNNEQFF. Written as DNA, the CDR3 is TGCAGCGTCAACGGCCGTTCCCTTAACAATGAGCAATTCTTC.

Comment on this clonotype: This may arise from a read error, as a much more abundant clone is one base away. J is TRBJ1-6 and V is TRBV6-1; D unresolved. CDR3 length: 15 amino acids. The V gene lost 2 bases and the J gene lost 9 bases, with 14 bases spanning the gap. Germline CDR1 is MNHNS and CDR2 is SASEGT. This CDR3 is CASSESVETASPLHF. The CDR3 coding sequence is TGTGCCAGCAGTGAATCCGTGGAAACAGCTTCACCCCTCCACTTT.

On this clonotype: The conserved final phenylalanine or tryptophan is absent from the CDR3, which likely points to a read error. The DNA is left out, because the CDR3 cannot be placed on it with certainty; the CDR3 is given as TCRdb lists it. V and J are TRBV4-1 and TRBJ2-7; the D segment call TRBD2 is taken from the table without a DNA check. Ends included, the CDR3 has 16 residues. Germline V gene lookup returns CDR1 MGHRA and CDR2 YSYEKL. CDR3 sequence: CASSLRTSGSSYEQYS.

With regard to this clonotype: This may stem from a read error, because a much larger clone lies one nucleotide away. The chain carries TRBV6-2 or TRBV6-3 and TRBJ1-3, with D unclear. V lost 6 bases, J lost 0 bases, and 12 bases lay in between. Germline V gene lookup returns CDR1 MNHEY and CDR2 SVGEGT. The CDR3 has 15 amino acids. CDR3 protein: CASSKHRDSGNTIYF. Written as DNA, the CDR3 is TGTGCCAGCAGCAAACACAGAGACTCTGGAAACACCATATATTTT.

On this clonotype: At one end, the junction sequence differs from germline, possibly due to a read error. The CDR3 loop reads CASTGTGVYDQYF. The CDR3 nucleotides are TGTGCCAGTACCGGGACAGGAGTATACGATCAGTACTTC. The rearrangement links TRBV6-2 or TRBV6-3 to TRBJ2-7, with 8 bases that match TRBD1. The CDR3 is 13 amino acids. Germline CDR1 and CDR2: MNHEY and SVGEGT.

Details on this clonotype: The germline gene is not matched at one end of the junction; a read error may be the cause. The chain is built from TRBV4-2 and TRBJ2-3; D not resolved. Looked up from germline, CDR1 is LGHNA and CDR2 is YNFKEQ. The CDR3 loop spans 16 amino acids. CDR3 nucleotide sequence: TGTGCCAGCAGCCAAGAGGCAGCGCCTCGCACTGATAGGCAGTATTTT. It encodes CASSQEAAPRTDRQYF.

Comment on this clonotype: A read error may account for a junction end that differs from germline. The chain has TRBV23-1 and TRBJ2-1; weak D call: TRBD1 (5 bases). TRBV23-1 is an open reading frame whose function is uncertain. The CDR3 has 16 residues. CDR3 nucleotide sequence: TGCGCCGGCAGTCACCACCCAAACCCGACAGCCAATGAGCAGTTCTTC. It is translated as CAGSHHPNPTANEQFF.